The rows below give T cell receptor beta chains drawn from one sample of a study of blood T cell repertoires in COVID-19. Assay used: immunoSEQ multiplex PCR; TCRdb lists only in-frame clones, some missing. The profile shows approximately 200,000 clones, around 84% of them singletons. Sequenced material: peripheral blood. The source is a man aged 45 to 65 with acute or convalescent COVID-19. Both conserved end residues are part of each CDR3. The D gene is left open where the match is weak. Size tells how often a clone was seen (once, few, many) or the class of an expanded clone, and some rows leave it out.

J: TRBJ1-1; size: -; V: TRBV9; D: -; CDR3: CASSVEGKAAEAFF; DNA: TGTGCCAGCAGCGTAGAGGGGAAGGCCGCTGAAGCTTTCTTT
J: TRBJ1-5; size: -; V: TRBV4-1; D: -; CDR3: CASSPPRENQPQHF; DNA: TGCGCCAGCAGCCCCCCCAGGGAAAATCAGCCCCAGCATTTT
J: TRBJ2-3; size: -; V: TRBV7-9; D: -; CDR3: CASSQMTGATDTQYF; DNA: TGTGCCAGCAGCCAGATGACAGGCGCTACAGATACGCAGTATTTT
J: TRBJ1-5; size: few; V: TRBV2; D: TRBD1; CDR3: CASLAGGGQPQHF; DNA: TGTGCCAGCCTAGCAGGGGGCGGTCAGCCCCAGCATTTT
J: TRBJ2-3; size: -; V: TRBV11-3; D: TRBD2; CDR3: CASSLGLAGGDTQYF; DNA: TGTGCCAGCAGCCTGGGACTAGCGGGGGGGGATACGCAGTATTTT
J: TRBJ1-1; size: -; V: TRBV16; D: -; CDR3: CASSPQYRETEAFF; DNA: TGTGCCAGCAGCCCACAATACAGGGAAACTGAAGCTTTCTTT
J: TRBJ2-7; size: -; V: TRBV10-3; D: TRBD1; CDR3: CAIRAGQGGYEQYF; DNA: TGTGCCATCAGGGCGGGACAGGGAGGCTACGAGCAGTACTTC
J: TRBJ2-2; size: -; V: TRBV5-4; D: TRBD2; CDR3: CASSFGLAVNTGELFF; DNA: TGTGCCAGCAGCTTCGGACTAGCGGTGAACACCGGGGAGCTGTTTTTT
J: TRBJ2-6; size: few; V: TRBV21-1; D: -; CDR3: CASSTQGSGANVLTF; DNA: TGTGCCAGCAGCACCCAGGGCTCTGGGGCCAACGTCCTGACTTTC
J: TRBJ1-1; size: -; V: TRBV10-3; D: TRBD1; CDR3: CAISGTGRNTEAFF; DNA: TGTGCCATCAGTGGGACAGGCCGGAACACTGAAGCTTTCTTT
J: TRBJ1-4; size: -; V: TRBV19; D: -; CDR3: CASSKGIEEKLFF; DNA: TGTGCCAGTAGTAAGGGGATAGAAGAAAAACTGTTTTTT
J: TRBJ2-7; size: -; V: TRBV27; D: -; CDR3: CASSFENARGEQYF; DNA: TGTGCCAGCAGTTTTGAGAACGCCCGGGGAGAGCAGTACTTC
J: TRBJ1-1; size: -; V: TRBV5-1; D: -; CDR3: CASSPRGGQNTEAFF; DNA: TGCGCCAGCAGCCCCCGCGGAGGGCAGAACACTGAAGCTTTCTTT
J: TRBJ1-3; size: -; V: TRBV3-1/TRBV3-2; D: -; CDR3: CASSPPGGFGNTIYF; DNA: TGTGCCAGCAGCCCCCCTGGGGGCTTTGGAAACACCATATATTTT